This entry concerns a single T cell receptor (beta chain). The sample comes from a study of control samples from healthy donors and cancer patients. Generated by immunoSEQ multiplex PCR, the TCRdb table keeps only in-frame clones and is missing some. The table records about 29,000 clones, 70% to 90% of them present only once. This clonotype was sampled from a female donor with melanoma. Sequenced sample: formalin-fixed, paraffin-embedded tissue.

CDR3: CASSNRDRYQPQHF. The DNA of the CDR3 is TGTGCCAGCAGCAACCGGGACCGATATCAGCCCCAGCATTTT. The V and J genes are TRBV7-8 and TRBJ1-5; D might be TRBD1 (5 bases). From germline, CDR1 is SGHVS and CDR2 FQNEAQ. V shed 5 bases and J shed 5 bases, with 13 bases lying between them. This CDR3 spans 14 amino acids.